This T cell receptor beta chain was identified during a study of cytotoxic CD8 clonotypes in ibrutinib-treated CLL. Turning to the study itself: The study recorded mean values of approximately 260,000 productive templates and approximately 94,000 productive rearrangements per sample.

The CDR3 is made up of 17 amino acids. To note about this clone: Antigen specificity is unknown.

Sequencing sought depths of 1 in 200,000 to 1 in 1 million T cells. TCRdb's copy holds only in-frame clones and misses some; the assay was immunoSEQ multiplex PCR. The sample yields about 26,000 clones, roughly 85% seen once. Points from the study as a whole: Baseline-level clonality went beyond age-matched healthy donors and moved in step with circulating CD8+ T-cell counts. Treatment left the uncommon public clonotypes either contracted or stable in frequency.

The sample here was PBMCs, taken after 24 months of ibrutinib treatment. The gene calls are TRBV21-1 and TRBJ1-5; no DNA check was done on the table's D call, TRBD1. TRBV21-1 is a pseudogene segment. This clonotype was sampled from a human donor with chronic lymphocytic leukemia. This chain's CDR3 is CASSHDQTSDSNQPQHF. DNA of the CDR3: TGTGCCAGCAGCCATGATCAGACATCAGATAGCAATCAGCCCCAGCATTTT.